This TCR beta chain was sequenced during a study of a mutant IDH1 vaccine in newly diagnosed glioma. At the level of the study: Onset of vaccination occurred 4-6 weeks following radiotherapy alone, or with temozolomide cycles. Treated individuals were 62.5% male and roughly 40% female, averaging approximately 40 years of age. V12 corresponded to week 35 and V13 to week 47. Study-wide points: Most patients, 93.3%, showed vaccine-induced immune responses.

Measured with immunoSEQ multiplex PCR; TCRdb has only the in-frame clones, and not every one. The table lists around 50,000 clones, more than 60% of them singletons. Time point specified: week 35, safety follow-up. Each vaccine dose was 300 ug of mutant IDH1 20-mer peptide, with topical imiquimod. Comment on this clone: Its matching antigen is unknown.

The CDR3 has 12 residues. Germline V lookup: CDR1 SNHLY, CDR2 FYNNEI. V was trimmed by 4 bases and J by 7 bases, leaving 7 bases between them. The receptor comes from a man between 40 and 49 years old with glioma. The input for sequencing was PBMCs, taken from a glioma patient whose treatment included an IDH1 peptide vaccine. The rearrangement uses TRBV2 and TRBJ2-2; D is unclear. The CDR3 protein is CASSAGSGELFF. CDR3 DNA: TGTGCCAGCAGTGCGGGTAGCGGGGAGCTGTTTTTT.